This T cell receptor (beta chain) was sequenced in a study of T cell repertoires in ileal Crohn's disease. Looking at the study overall: Every patient was operated on for stricturing (about 60%) or penetrating (39%) complications.

CDR1 and CDR2 from the germline V gene are SNHLY and FYNNEI. Trimming removed 7 bases at V and 5 bases at J, with 14 bases between. This CDR3 is 13 amino acids long. Produced via immunoSEQ multiplex PCR; TCRdb's table is partial and in-frame only. The top ten clones hold more than 20% of a sample with 3,500 or so clones, over 60% of them seen once. Time point denoted: neoterminal ileum biopsy at postoperative endoscopy, about 6 months after surgery. Comment on this clone: Its antigen is unidentified.

Study-level findings and limits: Clonal expansions were more frequent in active smokers than non-smokers at surgery. Postoperative endoscopy occurred within one year, median 6.9 months.

The genes are TRBV2 and TRBJ2-5, with D tentatively TRBD1 (6 bases). Material for sequencing was ileal tissue. The TCR sequence derives from an adult with Crohn's disease. CDR3 coding DNA: TGTGCCAGCAAAGGACAGTCTTTTGAGACCCAGTACTTC. It specifies CASKGQSFETQYF.